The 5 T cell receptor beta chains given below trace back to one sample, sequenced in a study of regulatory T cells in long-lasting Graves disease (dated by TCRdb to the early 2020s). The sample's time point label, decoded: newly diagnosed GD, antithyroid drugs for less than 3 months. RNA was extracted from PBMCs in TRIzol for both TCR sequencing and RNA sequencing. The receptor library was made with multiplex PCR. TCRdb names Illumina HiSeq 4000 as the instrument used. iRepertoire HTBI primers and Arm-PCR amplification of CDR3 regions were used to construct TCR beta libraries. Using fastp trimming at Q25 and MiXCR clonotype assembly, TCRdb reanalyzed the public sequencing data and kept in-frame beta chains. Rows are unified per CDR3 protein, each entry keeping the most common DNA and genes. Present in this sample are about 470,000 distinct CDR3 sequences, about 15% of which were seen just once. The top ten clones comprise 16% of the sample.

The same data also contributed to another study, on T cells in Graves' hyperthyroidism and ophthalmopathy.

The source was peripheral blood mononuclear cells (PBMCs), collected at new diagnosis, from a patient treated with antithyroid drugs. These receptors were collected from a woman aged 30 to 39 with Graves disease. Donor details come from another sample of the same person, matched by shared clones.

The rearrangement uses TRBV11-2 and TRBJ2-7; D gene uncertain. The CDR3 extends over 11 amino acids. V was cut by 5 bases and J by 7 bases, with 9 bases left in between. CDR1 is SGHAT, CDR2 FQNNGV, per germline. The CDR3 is CASSTMGEQYF. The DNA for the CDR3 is TGTGCCAGCAGCACCATGGGGGAGCAGTACTTC.

The DNA of the CDR3 is TGTGCCAGCAGCCACAGGGGACGAACTCCCTCGTACAATGAGCAGTTCTTC. It codes for CASSHRGRTPSYNEQFF. This chain connects TRBV7-9 to TRBJ2-1; 7 bases fit TRBD1. Germline assignment: CDR1 SEHNR and CDR2 FQNEAQ (reference sequence). This CDR3 region has 17 residues. J was trimmed by 4 bases and V by 5 bases; bases with no gene match: 14.

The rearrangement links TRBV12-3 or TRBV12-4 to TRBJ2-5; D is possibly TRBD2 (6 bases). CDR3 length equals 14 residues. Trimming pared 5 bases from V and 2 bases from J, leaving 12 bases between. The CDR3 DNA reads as TGTGCCAGCAGTCGTGGGGACTTTCAAGAGACCCAGTACTTC. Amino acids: CASSRGDFQETQYF.

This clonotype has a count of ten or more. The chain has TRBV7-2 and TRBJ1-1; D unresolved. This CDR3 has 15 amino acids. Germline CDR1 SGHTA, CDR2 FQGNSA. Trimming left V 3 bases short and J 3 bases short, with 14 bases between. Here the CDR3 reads CASSLLSGVDTEAFF. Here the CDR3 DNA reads TGTGCCAGCAGCTTGTTGTCAGGCGTTGACACTGAAGCTTTCTTT.

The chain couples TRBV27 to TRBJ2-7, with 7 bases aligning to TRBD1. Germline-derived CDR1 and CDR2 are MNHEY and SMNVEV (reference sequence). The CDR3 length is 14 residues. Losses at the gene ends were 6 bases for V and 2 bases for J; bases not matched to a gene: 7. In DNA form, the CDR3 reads TGTGCCAGCAGCTCCCGGGACAGTACCTACGAGCAGTACTTC. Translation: CASSSRDSTYEQYF.